This T cell receptor beta chain was captured by sequencing in a study of blood T cell repertoires in COVID-19. At the level of the study: From the United States, Italy and Spain came samples of acute and convalescent COVID-19. Nucleic acid was either cDNA or gDNA, and it came from T cells, B-cell-depleted T cells, or PBMCs.

CDR3 length: 14 residues. Trimming at V came to 2 bases and at J to 3 bases, leaving 2 bases not matched to a gene. Per germline, CDR1 SGHTA and CDR2 FQGTGA. How the authors handled the data: Cell counts per sample came from amplifying reference gene primers. Profiled with immunoSEQ multiplex PCR; TCRdb holds only in-frame clones, not every one. From that table come the V and J calls and clone size; the DNA was used to work out D and trimming. The sample has 46,000 or so clones, 90% seen once. Material: peripheral blood. The rearrangement links TRBV7-3 to TRBJ2-3; 7 bases line up with TRBD2. This clonotype was obtained from an older man with active COVID-19. The CDR3 nucleotides read TGTGCCAGCAGCTTAGGGGGACTAACAGATACGCAGTATTTT. Translation gives CASSLGGLTDTQYF.